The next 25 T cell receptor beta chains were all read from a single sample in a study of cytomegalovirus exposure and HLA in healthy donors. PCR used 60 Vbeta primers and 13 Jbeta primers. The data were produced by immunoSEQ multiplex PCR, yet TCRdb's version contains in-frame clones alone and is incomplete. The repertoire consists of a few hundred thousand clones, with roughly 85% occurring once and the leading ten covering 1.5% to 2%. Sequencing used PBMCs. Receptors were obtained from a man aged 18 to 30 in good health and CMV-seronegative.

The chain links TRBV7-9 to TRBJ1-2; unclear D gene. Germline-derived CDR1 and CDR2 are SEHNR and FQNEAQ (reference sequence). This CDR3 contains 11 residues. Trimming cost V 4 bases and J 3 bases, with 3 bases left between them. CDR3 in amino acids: CASSSDYGYTF. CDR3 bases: TGTGCCAGCAGCTCCGACTATGGCTACACCTTC.

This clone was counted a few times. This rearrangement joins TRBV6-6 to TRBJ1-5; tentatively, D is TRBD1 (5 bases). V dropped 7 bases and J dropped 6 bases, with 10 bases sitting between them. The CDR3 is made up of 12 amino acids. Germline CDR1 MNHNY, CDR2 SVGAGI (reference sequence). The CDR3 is CASTMGGQPQHF. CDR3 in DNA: TGTGCCAGCACCATGGGGGGTCAGCCCCAGCATTTT.

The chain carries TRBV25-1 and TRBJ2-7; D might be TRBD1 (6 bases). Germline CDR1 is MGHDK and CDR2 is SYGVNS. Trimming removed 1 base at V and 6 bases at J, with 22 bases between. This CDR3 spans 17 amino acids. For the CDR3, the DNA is TGTGCCAGCAGTGAATTTCCTCGACAGGCAGCTTTTTCCGAGCAGTACTTC. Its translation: CASSEFPRQAAFSEQYF.

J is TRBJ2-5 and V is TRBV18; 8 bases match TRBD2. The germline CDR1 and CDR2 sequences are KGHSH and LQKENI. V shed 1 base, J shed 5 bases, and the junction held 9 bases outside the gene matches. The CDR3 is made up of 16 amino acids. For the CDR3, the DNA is TGTGCCAGCTCACCACGAGTTGGCGGGGGGCCGGAGACCCAGTACTTC. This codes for CASSPRVGGGPETQYF.

The CDR3 region is CASSEGRIRGYTF. The CDR3 DNA sequence: TGTGCCAGCAGCGAAGGCAGGATCCGTGGCTACACCTTC. The V and J genes are TRBV9 and TRBJ1-2; D is unclear. Germline V CDR1 and CDR2: SGDLS, YYNGEE. V was pared by 3 bases and J by 7 bases, with 13 bases between. The CDR3 has 13 residues.

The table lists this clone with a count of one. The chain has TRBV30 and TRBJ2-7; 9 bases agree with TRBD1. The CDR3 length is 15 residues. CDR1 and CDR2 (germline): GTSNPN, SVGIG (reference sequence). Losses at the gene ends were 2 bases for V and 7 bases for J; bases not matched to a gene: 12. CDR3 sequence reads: CAWSYRWTGVQEQYF. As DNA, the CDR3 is TGTGCCTGGAGTTACCGGTGGACAGGGGTTCAAGAGCAGTACTTC.

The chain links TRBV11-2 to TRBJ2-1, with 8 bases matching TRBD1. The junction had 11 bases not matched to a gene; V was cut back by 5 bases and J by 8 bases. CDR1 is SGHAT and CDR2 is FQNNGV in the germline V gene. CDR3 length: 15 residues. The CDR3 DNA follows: TGTGCCAGCAGCCCTAGGGTGACAGGGGACGATGAGCAGTTCTTC. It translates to CASSPRVTGDDEQFF.

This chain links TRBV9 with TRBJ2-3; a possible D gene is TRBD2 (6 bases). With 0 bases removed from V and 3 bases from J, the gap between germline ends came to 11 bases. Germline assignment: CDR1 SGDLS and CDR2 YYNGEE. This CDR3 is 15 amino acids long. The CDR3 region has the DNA TGTGCCAGCAGCGTAGGAGGCGGGAAGACAGATACGCAGTATTTT. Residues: CASSVGGGKTDTQYF.

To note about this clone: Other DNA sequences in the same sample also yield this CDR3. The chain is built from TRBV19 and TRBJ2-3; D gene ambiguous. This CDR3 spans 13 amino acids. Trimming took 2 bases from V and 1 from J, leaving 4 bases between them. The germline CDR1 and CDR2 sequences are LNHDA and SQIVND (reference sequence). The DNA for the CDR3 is TGTGCCAGTAGTATACAGGGCACAGATACGCAGTATTTT. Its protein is CASSIQGTDTQYF.

The CDR3 reads CASSRTTGANTGELFF. In DNA form, the CDR3 reads TGTGCCAGCAGCCGGACCACAGGGGCGAACACCGGGGAGCTGTTTTTT. This sequence joins TRBV14 and TRBJ2-2; TRBD1 matches at 7 bases. The V segment lost 4 bases and the J segment 0 bases; nucleotides outside the gene matches: 5. The CDR3 spans 16 residues. Germline V gene data show CDR1 as SGHDN and CDR2 as FVKESK.

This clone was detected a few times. The CDR3 reads CASSDGPEQPQHF. For the CDR3, the DNA is TGTGCCAGCAGTGACGGCCCAGAACAGCCCCAGCATTTT. The genes are TRBV6-4 and TRBJ1-5; D call uncertain. Trimming removed 2 bases from V and 7 bases from J, with 9 bases in between. CDR1 is MRHNA, CDR2 SNTAGT, per germline. The CDR3 length is 13 residues.

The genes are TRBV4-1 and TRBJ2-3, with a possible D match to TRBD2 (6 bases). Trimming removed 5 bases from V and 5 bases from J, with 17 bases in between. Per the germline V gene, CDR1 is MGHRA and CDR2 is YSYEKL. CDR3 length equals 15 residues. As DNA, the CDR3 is TGCGCCAGCAGCACCTTGGGACTTCCCTTAGATACGCAGTATTTT. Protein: CASSTLGLPLDTQYF.

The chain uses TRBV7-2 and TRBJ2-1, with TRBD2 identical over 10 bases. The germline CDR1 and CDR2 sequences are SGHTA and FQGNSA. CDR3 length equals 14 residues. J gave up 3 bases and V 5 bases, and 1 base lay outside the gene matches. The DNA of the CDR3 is TGTGCCAGCAGCCGGACTAGCGGCTACAATGAGCAGTTCTTC. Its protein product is CASSRTSGYNEQFF.

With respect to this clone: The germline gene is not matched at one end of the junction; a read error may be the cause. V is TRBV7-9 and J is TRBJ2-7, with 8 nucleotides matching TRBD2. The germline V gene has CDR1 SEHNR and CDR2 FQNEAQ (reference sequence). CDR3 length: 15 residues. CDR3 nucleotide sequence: TGTTCCAGCAGCTTATCACGGGAGGGCCTTTACGAGCAGTACTTC. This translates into CSSSLSREGLYEQYF. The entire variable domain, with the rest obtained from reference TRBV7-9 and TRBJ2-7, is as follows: DTGVSQNPRHKITKRGQNVTFRCDPISEHNRLYWYRQTLGQGPEFLTYFQNEAQLEKSRLLSDRFSAERPKGSFSTLEIQRTEQGDSAMYLCSSSLSREGLYEQYFGPGTRLTVT.

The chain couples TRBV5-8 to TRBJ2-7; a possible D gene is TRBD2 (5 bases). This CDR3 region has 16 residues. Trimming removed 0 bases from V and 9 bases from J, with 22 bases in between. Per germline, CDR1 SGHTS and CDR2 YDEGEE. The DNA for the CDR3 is TGTGCCAGCAGCTTGGCCTTGGGAGTGACCTCTCTTTGGCAGTACTTC. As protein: CASSLALGVTSLWQYF.

CDR3 nucleotides: TGCGCCAGCAGCTTGGACGGACAGGGGTTTGCAGATACGCAGTATTTT. Its protein is CASSLDGQGFADTQYF. The V and J genes are TRBV5-1 and TRBJ2-3; 9 nucleotides agree with TRBD1. The germline CDR1 and CDR2 sequences are SGHRS and YFSETQ. The CDR3 runs to 16 residues. V shed 0 bases and J 4 bases; nucleotides not matched to a gene: 6.

CDR3: CAIWGRGDTGELFF. In nucleotides, the CDR3 is TGTGCCATCTGGGGTAGGGGCGACACCGGGGAGCTGTTTTTT. V is TRBV6-1 and J is TRBJ2-2; D possibly corresponds to TRBD1 (5 bases). The germline V gene encodes CDR1 MNHNS and CDR2 SASEGT. The CDR3 has 14 residues. V lost 10 bases and J 3 bases, leaving 15 bases between the germline ends.

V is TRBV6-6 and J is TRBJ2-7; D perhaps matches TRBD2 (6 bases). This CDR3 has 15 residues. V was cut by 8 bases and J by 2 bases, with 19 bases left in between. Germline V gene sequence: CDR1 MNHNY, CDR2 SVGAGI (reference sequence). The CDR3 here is CASHPAAGRTYEQYF. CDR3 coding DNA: TGTGCCAGCCACCCCGCAGCGGGCAGAACCTACGAGCAGTACTTC.

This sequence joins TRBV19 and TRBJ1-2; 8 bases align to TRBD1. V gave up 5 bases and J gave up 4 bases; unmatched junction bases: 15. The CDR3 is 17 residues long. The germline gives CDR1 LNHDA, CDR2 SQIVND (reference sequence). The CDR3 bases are TGTGCCAGTAGTGACTTCGTGTCGCGGACAGGGATCTATGGCTACACCTTC. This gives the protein CASSDFVSRTGIYGYTF.

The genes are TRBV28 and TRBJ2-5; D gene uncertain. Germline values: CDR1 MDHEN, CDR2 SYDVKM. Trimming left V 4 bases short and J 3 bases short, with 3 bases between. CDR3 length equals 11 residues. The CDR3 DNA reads TGTGCCAGCAGTTCGGAAGAGACCCAGTACTTC. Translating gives CASSSEETQYF.

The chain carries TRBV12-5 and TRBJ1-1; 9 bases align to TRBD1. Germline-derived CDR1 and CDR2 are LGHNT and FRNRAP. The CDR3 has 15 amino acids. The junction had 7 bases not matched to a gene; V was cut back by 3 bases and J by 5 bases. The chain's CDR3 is CASGFFDRGNTEAFF. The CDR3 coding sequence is TGTGCTAGTGGTTTCTTCGACAGGGGGAATACTGAAGCTTTCTTT. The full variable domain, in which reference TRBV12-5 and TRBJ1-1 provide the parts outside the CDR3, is DARVTQTPRHKVTEMGQEVTMRCQPILGHNTVFWYRQTMMQGLELLAYFRNRAPLDDSGMPKDRFSAEMPDATLATLKIQPSEPRDSAVYFCASGFFDRGNTEAFFGQGTRLTVV.

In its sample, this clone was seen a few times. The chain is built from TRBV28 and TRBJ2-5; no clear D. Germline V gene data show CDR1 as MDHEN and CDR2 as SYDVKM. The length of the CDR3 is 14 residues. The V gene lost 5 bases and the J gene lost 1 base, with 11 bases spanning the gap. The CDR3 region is CASSPQLPQETQYF. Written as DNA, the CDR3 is TGTGCCAGCAGTCCTCAACTTCCCCAAGAGACCCAGTACTTC.

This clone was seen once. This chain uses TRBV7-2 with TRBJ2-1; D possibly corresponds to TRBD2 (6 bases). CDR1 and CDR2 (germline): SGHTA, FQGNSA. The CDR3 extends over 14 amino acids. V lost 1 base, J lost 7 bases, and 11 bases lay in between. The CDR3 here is CASSLVGRTNEQFF. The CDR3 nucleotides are TGTGCCAGCAGCTTAGTGGGGAGGACGAATGAGCAGTTCTTC.

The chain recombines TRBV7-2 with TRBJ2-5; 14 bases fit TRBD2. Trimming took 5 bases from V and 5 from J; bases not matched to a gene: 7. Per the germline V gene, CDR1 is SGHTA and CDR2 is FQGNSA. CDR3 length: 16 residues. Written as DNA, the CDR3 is TGTGCCAGCAGCGCAGGACTAGCGGGGGGACGGGAGACCCAGTACTTC. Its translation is CASSAGLAGGRETQYF.

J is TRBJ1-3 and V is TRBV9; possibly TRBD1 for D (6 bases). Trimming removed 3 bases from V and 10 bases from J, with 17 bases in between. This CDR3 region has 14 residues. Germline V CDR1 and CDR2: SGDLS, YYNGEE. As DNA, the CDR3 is TGTGCCAGCAGCGCCCGACAGGCCCCTGATACCATATATTTT. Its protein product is CASSARQAPDTIYF.